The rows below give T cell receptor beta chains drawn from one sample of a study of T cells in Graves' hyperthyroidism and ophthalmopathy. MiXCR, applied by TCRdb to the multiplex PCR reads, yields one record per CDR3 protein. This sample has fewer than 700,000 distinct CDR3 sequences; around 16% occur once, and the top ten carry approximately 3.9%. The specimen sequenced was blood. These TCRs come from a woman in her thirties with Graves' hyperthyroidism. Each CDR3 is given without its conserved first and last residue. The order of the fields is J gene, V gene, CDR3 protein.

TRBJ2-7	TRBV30	AWSVDTGTLYEQY
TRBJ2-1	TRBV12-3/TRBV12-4	ASGTGVNEQF
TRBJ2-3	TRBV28	ASSRLAEDTQY
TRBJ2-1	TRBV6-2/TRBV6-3	ASKASGRHEQF
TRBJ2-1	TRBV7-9	ASSLGLALGNEQF
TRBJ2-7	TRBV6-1	ASSVEQGVSEQY
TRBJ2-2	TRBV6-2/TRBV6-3	ASSYYRTRELF
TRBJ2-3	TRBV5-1	ASSLVQGDTDTQY
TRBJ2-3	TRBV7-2	ASSQGLAGGAGDTQY
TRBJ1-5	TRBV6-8	ASGAGRNQPQH
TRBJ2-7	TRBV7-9	ASSIQGGGYEQY
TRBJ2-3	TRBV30	AWSALLAQRTDTQY
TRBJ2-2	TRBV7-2	ASSPLATTGELF
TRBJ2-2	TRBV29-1	SVGDRASNTGELF
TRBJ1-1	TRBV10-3	AISDSQGNTEAF
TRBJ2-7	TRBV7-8	ASTRVGEQY
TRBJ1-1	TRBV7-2	ASSSQQGVNTEAF
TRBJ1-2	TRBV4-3	ASSHLGEGDVYGYT